This T cell receptor (beta chain) is from a study of T cell repertoires in cytomegalovirus infection. Overall study: CMV epitopes in the study were HLA-C-restricted (recently identified) and HLA-B-restricted (well studied). General study findings and limits: Cumulative public TCR beta family frequency identified carriers of CMV plus the relevant HLA. Dominating the ex vivo response were TCR beta clonotypes that were CMV-specific and HLA-C-restricted.

Of note for this clonotype: Antigen specificity is unknown.

Via MiXCR, TCRdb re-called the reads, giving one row per CDR3 protein. The sample records some 800,000 distinct CDR3 sequences, 32% being singletons. CDR3 length: 18 amino acids. Trimming cost V 1 base and J 2 bases, with 20 bases left between them. CDR1 MGHRA and CDR2 YSYEKL come from the germline V gene. The sequence was obtained from a human donor in good health (CMV status not recorded). Some clones in this sample may be carry-over from other donors' samples. This chain joins TRBV4-1 and TRBJ2-5; D is unclear. The starting material was cultured CD8+ T cells from PBMCs, obtained from culture after CMV antigen stimulation. The CDR3 loop reads CASSQGIVGQYGQETQYF. CDR3 nucleotides: TGCGCCAGCAGCCAAGGGATAGTCGGTCAATACGGACAAGAGACCCAGTACTTC.